The 16 T cell receptor beta chains given below trace back to one sample, sequenced in a study of cytomegalovirus exposure and HLA in healthy donors. Primers: 60 Vbeta forward and 13 Jbeta reverse. TCRdb's copy holds only in-frame clones and misses some; the assay was immunoSEQ multiplex PCR. The profile covers approximately 170,000 clones, with approximately 77% appearing a single time and approximately 1.5% taken by the ten largest. What was sequenced was PBMCs. The receptors originated from a male donor in good health and CMV-seronegative.

The rearrangement links TRBV4-3 to TRBJ1-2; 10 bases are shared with TRBD1. CDR1 is LGHNA and CDR2 is YSLEER in the germline V gene. This CDR3 spans 15 amino acids. Germline trimming cut 5 bases from V and 2 bases from J; bases unmatched to any gene: 5. The chain's CDR3 is CASSDGQGVNYGYTF. In nucleotides, the CDR3 is TGCGCCAGCAGCGATGGACAGGGGGTGAACTATGGCTACACCTTC.

The chain employs TRBV5-4 and TRBJ2-3; possible D gene TRBD1, 7 bases. V lost 0 bases and J lost 0, with 17 bases in between. The CDR3 is 18 amino acids. Germline V CDR1 and CDR2: SGHNT, YYREEE (reference sequence). The CDR3 loop is CASSLVWGDSFSTDTQYF. The CDR3 nucleotides are TGTGCCAGCAGCTTGGTGTGGGGGGACAGTTTTAGCACAGATACGCAGTATTTT.

This clone appeared once. This chain links TRBV4-2 with TRBJ2-2, with no clear D. Trimming removed 1 base from V and 1 base from J, with 10 bases in between. Germline CDR1 and CDR2: LGHNA and YNFKEQ. The CDR3 covers 16 residues. CDR3 residues: CASSQGRVRNTGELFF. For the CDR3, the DNA is TGTGCCAGCAGCCAAGGCCGGGTCCGGAACACCGGGGAGCTGTTTTTT.

The chain links TRBV9 to TRBJ2-1, with D maybe TRBD1 (6 bases). Germline V CDR1 and CDR2: SGDLS, YYNGEE. The CDR3 runs to 15 residues. V was trimmed by 0 bases and J by 2 bases, leaving 9 bases between them. CDR3 sequence: CASSVVGAPYNEQFF. CDR3 in DNA: TGTGCCAGCAGCGTAGTGGGGGCACCCTACAATGAGCAGTTCTTC. Drawing the rest from reference TRBV9 and TRBJ2-1, the complete variable domain is DSGVTQTPKHLITATGQRVTLRCSPRSGDLSVYWYQQSLDQGLQFLIQYYNGEERAKGNILERFSAQQFPDLHSELNLSSLELGDSALYFCASSVVGAPYNEQFFGPGTRLTVL.

The rearrangement uses TRBV18 and TRBJ1-3, with D tentatively TRBD1 (6 bases). This CDR3 contains 16 residues. CDR1 KGHSH and CDR2 LQKENI come from the germline V gene. Trimming took 2 bases from V and 0 from J, leaving 11 bases between them. This CDR3 is CASSPGTPDSGNTIYF. The CDR3 DNA reads as TGTGCCAGCTCACCAGGGACACCAGACTCTGGAAACACCATATATTTT.

The chain joins TRBV7-9 to TRBJ1-2; 9 bases map to TRBD1. The CDR3 sequence is 17 residues long. V lost 5 bases, J lost 1 base, and 11 bases stayed unmatched. Germline CDR1 and CDR2: SEHNR and FQNEAQ (reference sequence). CDR3 nucleotide sequence: TGTGCCAGCAGCCTCCGACAGGGGGAACCCCTTAACTATGGCTACACCTTC. Translating gives CASSLRQGEPLNYGYTF. Full variable domain (remainder filled in from reference TRBV7-9 and TRBJ1-2): DTGVSQNPRHKITKRGQNVTFRCDPISEHNRLYWYRQTLGQGPEFLTYFQNEAQLEKSRLLSDRFSAERPKGSFSTLEIQRTEQGDSAMYLCASSLRQGEPLNYGYTFGSGTRLTVV.

CDR3 sequence (DNA): TGCGCCAGCAGGCGGGTCCAAGAGACCCAGTACTTC. Its translation: CASRRVQETQYF. V is TRBV5-1 and J is TRBJ2-5; D may be TRBD2 (5 bases). The CDR3 is 12 amino acids. The V end lost 5 bases, the J end lost 1 base, and 6 bases lay between the germline ends. In germline, CDR1 is SGHRS, CDR2 YFSETQ.

This chain connects TRBV5-5 to TRBJ2-1; D possibly corresponds to TRBD2 (5 bases). Germline lookup yields CDR1 SGHKS and CDR2 YYEKEE (reference sequence). The CDR3 consists of 16 residues. V lost 2 bases to trimming and J lost 1 base, with 13 bases between them. The CDR3 sequence: CASSLFGKGSYNEQFF. The CDR3 bases are TGTGCCAGCAGCTTATTCGGGAAGGGATCCTACAATGAGCAGTTCTTC.

This clone appeared a few times. The CDR3 bases are TGTGCCAGCAGCTATCTTTTTCGGGACACTGAAGCTTTCTTT. This gives the protein CASSYLFRDTEAFF. The rearrangement links TRBV11-2 to TRBJ1-1; no definite D call. The V gene's germline CDR1 is SGHAT and CDR2 FQNNGV. V was cut by 4 bases and J by 3 bases, with 12 bases left in between. The CDR3 is 14 amino acids.

J is TRBJ2-5 and V is TRBV10-3; TRBD2 matches at 12 bases. J was trimmed by 5 bases and V by 10 bases; bases with no gene match: 5. The germline V gene has CDR1 ENHRY and CDR2 SYGVKD. The CDR3 contains 13 residues. The CDR3 region has the DNA TGTGCCACAAGACTAGCGGGGGTGGAGACCCAGTACTTC. This sequence encodes CATRLAGVETQYF.

On this clone: The junction departs from germline at one end; a sequencing error may be responsible. The chain carries TRBV7-9 and TRBJ2-7, with 11 bases matching TRBD2. The CDR3 sequence is 16 residues long. Per germline, CDR1 SEHNR and CDR2 FQNEAQ (reference sequence). The CDR3 spells CSSSSPGTSGTYEQYF. The CDR3 DNA reads as TGTTCCAGCAGCTCCCCCGGGACTAGCGGTACCTACGAGCAGTACTTC.

The gene calls are TRBV4-2 and TRBJ2-1, with D possibly TRBD2 on 6 matching bases. This CDR3 contains 16 residues. Germline V gene data show CDR1 as LGHNA and CDR2 as YNFKEQ. V was trimmed by 3 bases and J by 0 bases, leaving 12 bases between them. CDR3 loop: CASSQEDYTSYNEQFF. The CDR3 DNA is TGTGCCAGCAGCCAGGAGGACTACACCTCCTACAATGAGCAGTTCTTC.

This clone was seen only once. The gene calls are TRBV5-1 and TRBJ2-3, with 7 bases matching TRBD1. Germline trimming cut 4 bases from V and 1 base from J; bases unmatched to any gene: 6. CDR1 is SGHRS, CDR2 YFSETQ, per germline. The CDR3 extends over 15 amino acids. CDR3 sequence (DNA): TGCGCCAGCAGCCCCGGGACAGCCCGCACAGATACGCAGTATTTT. As protein: CASSPGTARTDTQYF.

This clone was detected only a few times. The gene calls are TRBV11-2 and TRBJ1-5; D gene ambiguous. Trimming removed 0 bases from V and 6 bases from J, with 6 bases in between. The CDR3 is made up of 13 amino acids. Germline CDR1 is SGHAT and CDR2 is FQNNGV. The CDR3 region is CASSLEHSQPQHF. The CDR3 coding sequence is TGTGCCAGCAGCTTAGAACATTCTCAGCCCCAGCATTTT.

The chain is built from TRBV11-1 and TRBJ1-4; D not certain. The V gene's germline CDR1 is SGHAT and CDR2 FQDESV (reference sequence). V was trimmed by 5 bases and J by 2 bases, leaving 9 bases between them. The CDR3 runs 14 residues. CDR3 loop: CASSGLGTNEKLFF. Written as DNA, the CDR3 is TGTGCCAGCAGCGGTTTGGGCACTAATGAAAAACTGTTTTTT.

The CDR3 here is CASSPLGRTGELFF. For the CDR3, the DNA is TGTGCCAGCAGCCCATTGGGGCGGACCGGGGAGCTGTTTTTT. This chain uses TRBV7-3 with TRBJ2-2; tentatively, D is TRBD1 (5 bases). Germline-derived CDR1 and CDR2 are SGHTA and FQGTGA. Trimming shortened V by 5 bases and J by 5 bases, and 12 bases separated the two germline ends. The CDR3 runs 14 residues. The entire variable domain, with the rest obtained from reference TRBV7-3 and TRBJ2-2, is as follows: GAGVSQTPSNKVTEKGKYVELRCDPISGHTALYWYRQSLGQGPEFLIYFQGTGAADDSGLPNDRFFAVRPEGSVSTLKIQRTERGDSAVYLCASSPLGRTGELFFGEGSRLTVL.